This T cell receptor beta chain derives from a study of OX40 agonist ivuxolimab in advanced cancers. This CDR3 has 19 residues. Some clones are missing from TCRdb's copy, which holds only in-frame ones; the method was immunoSEQ multiplex PCR. Of roughly 11,000 clones in the sample, about 85% are singletons; the top ten hold around 15%. This clone was observed once. The source is an adult with an advanced solid tumor such as melanoma, head and neck, liver or kidney cancer. The chain couples TRBV21-1 to TRBJ1-3. TRBV21-1 is recorded as a pseudogene. The source material was CD4+ or CD8+ T cells sorted from blood, sampled in a trial of the OX40 agonist ivuxolimab. Here the CDR3 DNA reads TGTGCCAGCAGCAACGACCGGCAGCCTTCCTTAGTCTCTGGAAACACCATATATTTT. Translation: CASSNDRQPSLVSGNTIYF.